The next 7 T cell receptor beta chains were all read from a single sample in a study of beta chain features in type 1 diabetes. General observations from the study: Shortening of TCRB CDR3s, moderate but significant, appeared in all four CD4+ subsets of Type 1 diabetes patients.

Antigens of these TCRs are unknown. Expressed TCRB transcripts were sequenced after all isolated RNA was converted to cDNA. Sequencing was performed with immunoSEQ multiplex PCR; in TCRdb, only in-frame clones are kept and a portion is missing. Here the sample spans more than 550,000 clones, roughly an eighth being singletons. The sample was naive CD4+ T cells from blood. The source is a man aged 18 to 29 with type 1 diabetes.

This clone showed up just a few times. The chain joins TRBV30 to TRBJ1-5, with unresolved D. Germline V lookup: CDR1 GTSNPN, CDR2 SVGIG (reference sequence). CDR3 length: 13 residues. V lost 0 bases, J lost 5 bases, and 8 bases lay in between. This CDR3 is CAWSVGVHQPQHF. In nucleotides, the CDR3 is TGTGCCTGGAGTGTAGGTGTTCATCAGCCCCAGCATTTT.

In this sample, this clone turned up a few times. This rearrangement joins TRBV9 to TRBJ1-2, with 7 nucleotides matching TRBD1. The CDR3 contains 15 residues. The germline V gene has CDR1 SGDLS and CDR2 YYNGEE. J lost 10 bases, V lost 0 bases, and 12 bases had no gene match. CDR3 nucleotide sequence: TGTGCCAGCAGCGTAGGTGCCCAGGGGGAACGGGACTACACCTTC. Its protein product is CASSVGAQGERDYTF. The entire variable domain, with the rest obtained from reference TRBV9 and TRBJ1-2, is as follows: DSGVTQTPKHLITATGQRVTLRCSPRSGDLSVYWYQQSLDQGLQFLIQYYNGEERAKGNILERFSAQQFPDLHSELNLSSLELGDSALYFCASSVGAQGERDYTFGSGTRLTVV.

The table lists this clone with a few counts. The CDR3 sequence: CASSRTRTGGSSEQYF. Written as DNA, the CDR3 is TGTGCCAGCAGCCGAACGAGGACAGGGGGCTCGTCCGAGCAGTACTTC. This sequence joins TRBV5-6 and TRBJ2-7; 11 bases map to TRBD1. The CDR3 is 16 residues long. V dropped 4 bases and J dropped 6; count of bases not matched to a gene: 12. Germline CDR1 SGHDT, CDR2 YYEEEE.

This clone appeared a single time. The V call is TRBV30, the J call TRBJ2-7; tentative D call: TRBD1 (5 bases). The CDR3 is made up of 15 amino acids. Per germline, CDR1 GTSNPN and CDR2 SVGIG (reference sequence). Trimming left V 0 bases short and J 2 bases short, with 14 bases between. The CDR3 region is CAWSVNFDSTYEQYF. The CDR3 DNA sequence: TGTGCCTGGAGTGTAAACTTCGACAGTACCTACGAGCAGTACTTC.

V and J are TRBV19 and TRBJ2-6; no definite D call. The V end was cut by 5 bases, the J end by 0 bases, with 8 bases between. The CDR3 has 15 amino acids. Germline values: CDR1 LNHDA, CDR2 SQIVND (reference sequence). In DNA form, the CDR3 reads TGTGCCAGTAGTTCCATCAGCTCTGGGGCCAACGTCCTGACTTTC. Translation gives CASSSISSGANVLTF.

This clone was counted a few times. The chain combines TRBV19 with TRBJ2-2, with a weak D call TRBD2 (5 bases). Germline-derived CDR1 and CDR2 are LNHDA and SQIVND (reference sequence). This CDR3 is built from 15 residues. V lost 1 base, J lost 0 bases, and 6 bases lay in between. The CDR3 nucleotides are TGTGCCAGTAGTATAGCCGGGGCGAACACCGGGGAGCTGTTTTTT. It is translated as CASSIAGANTGELFF.

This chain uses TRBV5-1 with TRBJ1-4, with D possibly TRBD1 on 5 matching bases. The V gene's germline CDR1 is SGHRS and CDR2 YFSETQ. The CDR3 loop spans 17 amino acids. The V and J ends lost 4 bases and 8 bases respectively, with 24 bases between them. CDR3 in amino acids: CASSENVADQRGEKLFF. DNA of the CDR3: TGCGCCAGCAGCGAGAACGTGGCGGATCAAAGGGGCGAAAAACTGTTTTTT.